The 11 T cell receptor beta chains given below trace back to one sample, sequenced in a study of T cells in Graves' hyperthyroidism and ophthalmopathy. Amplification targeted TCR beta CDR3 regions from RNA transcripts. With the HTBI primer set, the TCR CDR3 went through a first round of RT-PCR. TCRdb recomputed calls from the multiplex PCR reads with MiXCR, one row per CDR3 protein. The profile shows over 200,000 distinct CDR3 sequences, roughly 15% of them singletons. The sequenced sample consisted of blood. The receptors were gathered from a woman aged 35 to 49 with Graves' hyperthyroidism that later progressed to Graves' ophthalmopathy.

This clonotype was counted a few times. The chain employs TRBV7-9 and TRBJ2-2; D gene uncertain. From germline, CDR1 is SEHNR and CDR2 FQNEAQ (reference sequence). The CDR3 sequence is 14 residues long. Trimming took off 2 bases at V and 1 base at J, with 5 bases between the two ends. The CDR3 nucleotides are TGTGCCAGCAGCTTAAGTATGAACACCGGGGAGCTGTTTTTT. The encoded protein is CASSLSMNTGELFF.

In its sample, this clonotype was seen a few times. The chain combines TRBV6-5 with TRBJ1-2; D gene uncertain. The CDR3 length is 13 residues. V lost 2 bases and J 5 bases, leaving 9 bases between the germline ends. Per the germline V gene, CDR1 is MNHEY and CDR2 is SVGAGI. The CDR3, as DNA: TGTGCCAGCAGTTACAACAGAGAATATGGCTACACCTTC. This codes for CASSYNREYGYTF.

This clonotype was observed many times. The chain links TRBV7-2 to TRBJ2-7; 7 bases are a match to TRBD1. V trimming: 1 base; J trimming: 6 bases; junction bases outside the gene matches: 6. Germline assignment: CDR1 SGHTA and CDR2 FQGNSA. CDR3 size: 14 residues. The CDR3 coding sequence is TGTGCCAGCAGCTTAGGCCGGACAGGAAGCGAGCAGTACTTC. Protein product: CASSLGRTGSEQYF.

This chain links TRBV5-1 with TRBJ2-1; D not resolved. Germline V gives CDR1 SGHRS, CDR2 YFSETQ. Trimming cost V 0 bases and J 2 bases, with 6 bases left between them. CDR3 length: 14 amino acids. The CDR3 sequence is CASSLDGTYNEQFF. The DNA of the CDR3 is TGCGCCAGCAGCTTGGATGGAACCTACAATGAGCAGTTCTTC.

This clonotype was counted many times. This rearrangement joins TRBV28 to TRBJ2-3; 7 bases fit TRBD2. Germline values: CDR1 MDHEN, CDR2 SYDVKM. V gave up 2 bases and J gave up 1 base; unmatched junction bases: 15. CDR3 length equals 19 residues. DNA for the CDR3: TGTGCCAGCAGTTTAAGGCGGGAGCGTACGACGTCGGGCACAGATACGCAGTATTTT. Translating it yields CASSLRRERTTSGTDTQYF. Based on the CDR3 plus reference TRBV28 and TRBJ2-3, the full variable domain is DVKVTQSSRYLVKRTGEKVFLECVQDMDHENMFWYRQDPGLGLRLIYFSYDVKMKEKGDIPEGYSVSREKKERFSLILESASTNQTSMYLCASSLRRERTTSGTDTQYFGPGTRLTVL.

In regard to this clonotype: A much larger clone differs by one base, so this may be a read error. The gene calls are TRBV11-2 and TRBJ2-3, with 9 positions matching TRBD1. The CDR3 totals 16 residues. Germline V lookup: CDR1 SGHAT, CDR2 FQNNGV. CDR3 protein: CASSFPQGARTDSQYF. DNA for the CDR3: TGTGCCAGCAGCTTTCCACAGGGGGCTCGCACAGATTCGCAGTATTTT.

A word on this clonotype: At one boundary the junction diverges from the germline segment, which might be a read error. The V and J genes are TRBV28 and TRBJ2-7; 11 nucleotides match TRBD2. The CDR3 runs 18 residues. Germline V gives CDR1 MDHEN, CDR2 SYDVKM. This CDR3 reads CANSLSLVLAGVTYEQYF. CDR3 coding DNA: TGTGCCAACAGTTTATCCCTAGTACTAGCGGGAGTTACCTACGAGCAGTACTTC.

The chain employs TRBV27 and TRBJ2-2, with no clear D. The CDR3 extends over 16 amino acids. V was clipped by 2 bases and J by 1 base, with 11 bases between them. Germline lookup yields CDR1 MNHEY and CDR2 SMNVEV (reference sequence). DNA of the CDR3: TGTGCCAGCAGTTTAAGTCCAGGTTTGAACACCGGGGAGCTGTTTTTT. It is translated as CASSLSPGLNTGELFF.

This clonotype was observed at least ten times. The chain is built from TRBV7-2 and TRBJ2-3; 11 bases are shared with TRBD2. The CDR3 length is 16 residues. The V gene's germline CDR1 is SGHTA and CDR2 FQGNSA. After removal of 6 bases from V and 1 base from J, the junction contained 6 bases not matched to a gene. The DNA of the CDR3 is TGTGCCAGCAGAGCTAGCGGGAGGACGGGCACAGATACGCAGTATTTT. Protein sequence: CASRASGRTGTDTQYF. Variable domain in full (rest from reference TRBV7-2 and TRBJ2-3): GAGVSQSPSNKVTEKGKDVELRCDPISGHTALYWYRQSLGQGLEFLIYFQGNSAPDKSGLPSDRFSAERTGGSVSTLTIQRTQQEDSAVYLCASRASGRTGTDTQYFGPGTRLTVL.

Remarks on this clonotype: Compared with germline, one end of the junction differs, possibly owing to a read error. The CDR3 nucleotides are TGCGCCAGCAGTCCTTACTGGACAGGGGGAAGCGGGGAGCTGTTTTTT. Translated, it gives CASSPYWTGGSGELFF. V is TRBV6-1 and J is TRBJ2-2; TRBD1 aligns across 10 bases. CDR3 length: 16 residues. The germline gives CDR1 MNHNS, CDR2 SASEGT.

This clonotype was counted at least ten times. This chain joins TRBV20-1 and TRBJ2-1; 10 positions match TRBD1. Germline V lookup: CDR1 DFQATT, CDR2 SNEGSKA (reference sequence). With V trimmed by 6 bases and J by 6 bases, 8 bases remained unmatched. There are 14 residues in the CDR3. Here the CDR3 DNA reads TGCAGTGCGTTCCCGGGACAGGGGTCCAATGAGCAGTTCTTC. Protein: CSAFPGQGSNEQFF.